The clone carrying this T cell receptor (beta chain) was seen once. Its specificity is unknown. Primers for the PCR totalled 60 Vbeta and 13 Jbeta. Sequencing was performed with immunoSEQ multiplex PCR; in TCRdb, only in-frame clones are kept and a portion is missing. The sample has over 150,000 clones; less than 85% are singletons. The data derive from a study of cytomegalovirus exposure and HLA in healthy donors. Germline V lookup: CDR1 WSHSY, CDR2 SAAADI. CDR3 length equals 14 residues. The germline V and J ends were trimmed by 2 bases and 2 bases, with 7 bases remaining between them. Study-wide results and caveats: In most subjects, TCR beta sequences reportedly gave accurate predictions of HLA-A and HLA-B alleles. What a later analysis showed was that several of the most significant clusters appeared linked to common viral pathogens. TCR beta V segments were, for the most part, productive about 87% or about 30% of the time in an earlier analysis.

The sequencing sample was made of PBMCs. This chain joins TRBV10-2 and TRBJ2-1, with a weak D call TRBD2 (6 bases). The clonotype was recovered from a man aged 40-49 years in good health and CMV-seronegative. CDR3 bases: TGCGCCAGCAGTGAGGGACTAACCTACAATGAGCAGTTCTTC. This codes for CASSEGLTYNEQFF.